These 17 T cell receptor beta chains were sequenced from one sample in a study of blood T cell repertoires in COVID-19. The method was immunoSEQ multiplex PCR; TCRdb's version includes in-frame clones alone and lacks a portion of them. The sample has about 300,000 clones, 80% to 95% seen once. Sample: PBMCs or T cells enriched from blood (not recorded which). The source is a woman in her 30s who had recovered from COVID-19.

The chain has TRBV4-3 and TRBJ1-4; TRBD1 aligns across 9 bases. The CDR3 runs 14 residues. V lost 3 bases to trimming and J lost 7 bases; unmatched junction nucleotides: 3. Germline V gene lookup returns CDR1 LGHNA and CDR2 YSLEER. CDR3 region: CASSHGTGREKLFF. The CDR3 region has the DNA TGCGCCAGCAGCCACGGGACAGGGCGTGAAAAACTGTTTTTT.

This chain connects TRBV29-1 to TRBJ2-7, with D tentatively TRBD2 (7 bases). V was clipped by 2 bases and J by 3 bases, with 20 bases between them. Per the germline V gene, CDR1 is SQVTM and CDR2 is ANQGSEA. This CDR3 comprises 16 residues. CDR3 bases: TGCAGCGTTGAACGTGGTGGGGGGGCTAACGTCTACGAGCAGTACTTC. Protein product: CSVERGGGANVYEQYF.

The chain carries TRBV5-8 and TRBJ2-7; 7 bases map to TRBD1. CDR1 and CDR2 from the germline V gene are SGHTS and YDEGEE. The CDR3 loop spans 12 amino acids. V lost 5 bases and J lost 3; bases outside the gene matches: 2. CDR3 amino acids: CASRGQHYEQYF. The CDR3 coding sequence is TGTGCCAGCAGGGGACAGCACTACGAGCAGTACTTC. The whole variable domain, filled in from reference TRBV5-8 and TRBJ2-7, reads EAGVTQSPTHLIKTRGQQATLRCSPISGHTSVYWYQQALGLGLQFLLWYDEGEERNRGNFPPRFSGRQFPNYSSELNVNALELEDSALYLCASRGQHYEQYFGPGTRLTVT.

The genes are TRBV9 and TRBJ2-3; a weak D match, TRBD2 (6 bases). The CDR3 is 15 residues long. V shed 3 bases and J shed 3 bases, with 14 bases lying between them. In germline, CDR1 is SGDLS, CDR2 YYNGEE. DNA of the CDR3: TGTGCCAGCAGCGCTCTCGGGGGTGGTACAGATACGCAGTATTTT. It translates to CASSALGGGTDTQYF.

The rearrangement links TRBV11-2 to TRBJ1-1, with 7 bases identical to TRBD1. CDR3 length: 15 residues. The V segment lost 2 bases and the J segment 2 bases; nucleotides outside the gene matches: 5. In germline, CDR1 is SGHAT, CDR2 FQNNGV. The CDR3 here is CASSLLGGGNTEAFF. The CDR3 coding sequence is TGTGCCAGCAGCTTATTAGGGGGCGGAAACACTGAAGCTTTCTTT.

This clone was picked up one time. The gene calls are TRBV7-9 and TRBJ1-2; D might be TRBD1 (6 bases). Per germline, CDR1 SEHNR and CDR2 FQNEAQ (reference sequence). The length of the CDR3 is 16 residues. The V end lost 3 bases, the J end lost 5 bases, and 19 bases lay between the germline ends. The CDR3: CASSFGGSGDEYGYTF. The CDR3 nucleotides read TGTGCCAGCAGCTTTGGTGGCTCAGGGGACGAGTATGGCTACACCTTC.

The chain combines TRBV5-6 with TRBJ2-7; maybe TRBD2 (5 bases). V lost 2 bases and J 6 bases, leaving 21 bases between the germline ends. This CDR3 comprises 16 residues. Germline values: CDR1 SGHDT, CDR2 YYEEEE. CDR3 region: CASSFLGGPLMGEQYF. The CDR3 coding sequence is TGTGCCAGCAGCTTTCTAGGAGGCCCTTTGATGGGCGAGCAGTACTTC.

The V gene is TRBV18, the J gene TRBJ2-1, with D possibly being TRBD2 (7 bases). Trimming cost V 0 bases and J 1 base, with 10 bases left between them. CDR3 length: 16 amino acids. Germline-derived CDR1 and CDR2 are KGHSH and LQKENI. The CDR3 here is CASSPPGGASYNEQFF. The CDR3 DNA follows: TGTGCCAGCTCACCACCGGGGGGGGCTTCCTACAATGAGCAGTTCTTC.

The chain couples TRBV6-2 or TRBV6-3 to TRBJ1-1; D is ambiguous. The V and J ends lost 6 bases and 4 bases respectively, with 9 bases between them. There are 12 residues in the CDR3. CDR1 is MNHEY and CDR2 is SVGEGT in the germline V gene. This CDR3 reads CASSRSGTEAFF. The CDR3 DNA follows: TGTGCCAGCAGCCGTTCGGGCACTGAAGCTTTCTTT.

The count of this clone is one. The gene calls are TRBV7-9 and TRBJ1-6; D gene ambiguous. CDR1 SEHNR and CDR2 FQNEAQ come from the germline V gene (reference sequence). Trimming took 5 bases from V and 8 from J, leaving 16 bases between them. The CDR3 is made up of 15 amino acids. The CDR3 protein is CASSPGPSVDSPLHF. The CDR3 nucleotides are TGTGCCAGCAGCCCTGGCCCAAGTGTGGATTCACCCCTCCACTTT.

This rearrangement joins TRBV20-1 to TRBJ1-2; D is unresolved. The CDR3 is 13 residues long. The germline V and J ends were trimmed by 3 bases and 3 bases, with 11 bases remaining between them. The germline V gene has CDR1 DFQATT and CDR2 SNEGSKA (reference sequence). The chain's CDR3 is CSASLRDYYGYTF. The CDR3 DNA follows: TGCAGTGCTAGTTTACGGGATTACTATGGCTACACCTTC.

This chain joins TRBV5-6 and TRBJ2-3, with 8 bases aligning to TRBD1. Looked up from germline, CDR1 is SGHDT and CDR2 is YYEEEE. The V gene end was trimmed by 4 bases and the J gene end by 1 base; junction bases not matched to a gene: 5. The CDR3 consists of 15 residues. The CDR3 loop reads CASSLDRGRTDTQYF. Written as DNA, the CDR3 is TGTGCCAGCAGCCTCGACAGGGGACGCACAGATACGCAGTATTTT.

The chain carries TRBV10-1 and TRBJ2-3; 13 positions agree with TRBD2. V lost 3 bases to trimming and J lost 0 bases; unmatched junction nucleotides: 12. The CDR3 has 20 amino acids. CDR1 and CDR2 (germline): WNHNN, SYGVQD (reference sequence). This CDR3 reads CASSDPGTSGIPTSTDTQYF. In DNA form, the CDR3 reads TGCGCCAGCAGTGACCCCGGGACTAGCGGGATCCCTACTAGCACAGATACGCAGTATTTT.

This clone was seen a handful of times. This chain connects TRBV19 to TRBJ2-7, with 15 nucleotides matching TRBD2. From germline, CDR1 is LNHDA and CDR2 SQIVND (reference sequence). The CDR3 is 18 amino acids. Trimming at V came to 8 bases and at J to 3 bases, leaving 14 bases not matched to a gene. The CDR3 loop reads CASLWTSGRALGFYEQYF. As DNA, the CDR3 is TGTGCCAGTCTATGGACTAGCGGGAGGGCCCTCGGTTTCTACGAGCAGTACTTC.

The genes are TRBV5-1 and TRBJ2-1; 13 bases agree with TRBD2. J was trimmed by 9 bases and V by 3 bases; bases with no gene match: 6. The germline V gene encodes CDR1 SGHRS and CDR2 YFSETQ. This CDR3 contains 15 residues. CDR3 loop: CASSSGTSGTREQFF. CDR3 bases: TGCGCCAGCAGCTCGGGGACTAGCGGGACTCGTGAGCAGTTCTTC. Drawing the rest from reference TRBV5-1 and TRBJ2-1, the complete variable domain is KAGVTQTPRYLIKTRGQQVTLSCSPISGHRSVSWYQQTPGQGLQFLFEYFSETQRNKGNFPGRFSGRQFSNSRSEMNVSTLELGDSALYLCASSSGTSGTREQFFGPGTRLTVL.

The rearrangement uses TRBV9 and TRBJ1-3; D not resolved. The CDR3 is 16 residues long. The V gene lost 0 bases and the J gene lost 4 bases, with 14 bases spanning the gap. From germline, CDR1 is SGDLS and CDR2 YYNGEE. The CDR3, as DNA: TGTGCCAGCAGCGTAGGACTTACACAAGCGGGAAACACCATATATTTT. It specifies CASSVGLTQAGNTIYF.

A single count supports this clone. The chain recombines TRBV28 with TRBJ1-4; no firm D call. Between the trimmed V and J ends, which lost 3 bases and 12 bases, there was a span of 20 bases. The germline gives CDR1 MDHEN, CDR2 SYDVKM. The CDR3 runs 15 residues. The CDR3 sequence is CASSLGFSNARELFF. The CDR3 nucleotides are TGTGCCAGCAGTTTGGGGTTCTCTAATGCGAGGGAACTGTTTTTT.